The 4 T cell receptor beta chains below all came from one sample that was sequenced in a study of blood T cell repertoires in COVID-19. Method: immunoSEQ multiplex PCR; TCRdb's copy keeps in-frame clones and lacks some. The sample lists a few hundred thousand clones; around 88% were seen once. The source material was peripheral blood. Receptors were obtained from a woman aged 45-60 years with COVID-19, enrolled during active disease.

The chain couples TRBV7-9 to TRBJ1-6; TRBD1 aligns across 9 bases. CDR1 is SEHNR and CDR2 is FQNEAQ in the germline V gene (reference sequence). The CDR3 has 15 amino acids. V was pared by 5 bases and J by 8 bases, with 7 bases of the junction left unmatched. CDR3 in amino acids: CASSPRTGDDSPLHF. Written as DNA, the CDR3 is TGTGCCAGCAGCCCTCGGACAGGGGATGATTCACCCCTCCACTTT.

The chain links TRBV5-6 to TRBJ1-1; D may be TRBD1 (6 bases). Trimming took off 5 bases at V and 1 base at J, with 18 bases between the two ends. CDR1 SGHDT and CDR2 YYEEEE come from the germline V gene. The CDR3 contains 16 residues. For the CDR3, the DNA is TGTGCCAGCAGAATCTACCTAGGGGGTCAGAACACTGAAGCTTTCTTT. It translates to CASRIYLGGQNTEAFF. The whole variable domain, remainder taken from reference TRBV5-6 and TRBJ1-1, is DAGVTQSPTHLIKTRGQQVTLRCSPKSGHDTVSWYQQALGQGPQFIFQYYEEEERQRGNFPDRFSGHQFPNYSSELNVNALLLGDSALYLCASRIYLGGQNTEAFFGQGTRLTVV.

The gene calls are TRBV6-2 or TRBV6-3 and TRBJ2-7, with 8 bases lining up with TRBD2. Trimming at V came to 2 bases and at J to 2 bases, leaving 5 bases not matched to a gene. The CDR3 contains 15 residues. Germline V gene data show CDR1 as MNHEY and CDR2 as SVGEGT. As DNA, the CDR3 is TGTGCCAGCAGTTACCCCCCGGGACTAGCCTACGAGCAGTACTTC. This gives the protein CASSYPPGLAYEQYF.

The V call is TRBV7-9, the J call TRBJ1-2, with TRBD1 matching 9 bases. The ends lost 6 bases at V and 5 bases at J; junction bases unmatched: 7. This CDR3 is built from 14 residues. Germline V gene data show CDR1 as SEHNR and CDR2 as FQNEAQ (reference sequence). CDR3 nucleotide sequence: TGTGCCAGCAGTTTACAGGGGGCAGGGTATGGCTACACCTTC. Its protein product is CASSLQGAGYGYTF.